The 4 T cell receptor beta chains in this list originate from one sample, sequenced in a study of response to subunit inactivated influenza vaccine. Each CDR3 protein gets one entry after TCRdb re-called the RT-PCR reads with MiXCR. The table has hundreds of thousands of distinct CDR3 sequences, around 25% seen once. The input for sequencing was CD4+ T cells sorted from PBMCs, taken roughly 5 days after vaccination. The receptors were gathered from a man aged 45-60 years who received an inactivated influenza vaccine.

This chain connects TRBV6-2 or TRBV6-3 to TRBJ2-7; 8 positions match TRBD1. The CDR3 is 14 residues long. V lost 6 bases to trimming and J lost 2 bases; unmatched junction nucleotides: 6. CDR1 and CDR2 from the germline V gene are MNHEY and SVGEGT. The CDR3 region has the DNA TGTGCCAGCAGGGGTGGACAGGGACCCTACGAGCAGTACTTC. Translated: CASRGGQGPYEQYF.

At least ten counts were recorded for this clonotype. This sequence joins TRBV5-6 and TRBJ2-7, with TRBD2 as a possible D gene (5 bases). The CDR3 loop spans 14 amino acids. Trimming took 0 bases from V and 3 from J, leaving 10 bases between them. Germline loops: CDR1 SGHDT, CDR2 YYEEEE. CDR3 DNA: TGTGCCAGCAGCTTGGGTGGACTCAACTACGAGCAGTACTTC. Encoded protein: CASSLGGLNYEQYF.

This clonotype was seen more than once but under ten times. The chain carries TRBV20-1 and TRBJ1-5; the D gene is possibly TRBD1 (6 bases). Germline-derived CDR1 and CDR2 are DFQATT and SNEGSKA (reference sequence). V lost 4 bases, J lost 5 bases, and 12 bases lay in between. The CDR3 length is 13 residues. The CDR3 bases are TGCAGTGCTACCGAACAGGGAGATCAGCCCCAGCATTTT. Residues: CSATEQGDQPQHF.

This clonotype was found a few times. The V gene is TRBV12-3 or TRBV12-4, the J gene TRBJ2-1, with 11 bases fitting TRBD1. V lost 7 bases to trimming and J lost 4 bases; unmatched junction nucleotides: 12. CDR3 length: 17 amino acids. The CDR3 is CASTPPGGTGGYNEQFF. CDR3 nucleotide sequence: TGTGCCAGCACTCCCCCCGGCGGGACAGGGGGATACAATGAGCAGTTCTTC.